The 10 T cell receptor beta chains given below trace back to one sample, sequenced in a study of blood T cell repertoires in COVID-19. Repertoires were generated with immunoSEQ multiplex PCR, while TCRdb's copy carries only in-frame clones and drops some. The table includes under 250,000 clones, 84% detected once. The sample taken for sequencing was peripheral blood. These TCRs come from a woman aged 45-60 years with active or convalescent COVID-19.

The gene calls are TRBV10-3 and TRBJ1-1; 9 bases agree with TRBD1. CDR3 length equals 16 residues. The V and J ends lost 6 bases and 1 base, in that order; junction bases with no gene match: 9. Germline-derived CDR1 and CDR2 are ENHRY and SYGVKD. Written as DNA, the CDR3 is TGTGCCATCAGCGTTGGACAGGGGAGGGGGAACACTGAAGCTTTCTTT. Its protein is CAISVGQGRGNTEAFF.

The CDR3 reads CASSQISGQGYGYTF. CDR3 sequence (DNA): TGTGCCAGCAGCCAGATCTCAGGACAGGGGTATGGCTACACCTTC. This chain joins TRBV3-1 (or the pseudogene TRBV3-2) and TRBJ1-2, with TRBD1 identical over 9 bases. V dropped 3 bases and J dropped 5; count of bases not matched to a gene: 7. The germline CDR1 and CDR2 sequences are LGHDT and YNNKEL (reference sequence). The CDR3 extends over 15 amino acids.

This chain links TRBV3-1 (or the pseudogene TRBV3-2) with TRBJ1-4; possibly TRBD1 for D (6 bases). Trimming took 4 bases from V and 12 from J, leaving 12 bases between them. In germline, CDR1 is LGHDT, CDR2 YNNKEL (reference sequence). The CDR3 contains 12 residues. In DNA, the CDR3 is TGTGCCAGCAGCCGAAATAAGGGGGAACTGTTTTTT. This sequence encodes CASSRNKGELFF.

This clone has only a few counts. The chain combines TRBV6-1 with TRBJ1-1; 7 nucleotides align to TRBD1. J gave up 3 bases and V 2 bases, and 9 bases lay outside the gene matches. The CDR3 consists of 16 residues. CDR1 is MNHNS, CDR2 SASEGT, per germline. CDR3 nucleotides: TGTGCCAGCAGTGAAATCGATGGCAGGGGGGACACTGAAGCTTTCTTT. It translates to CASSEIDGRGDTEAFF.

The chain uses TRBV6-2 or TRBV6-3 and TRBJ2-7; TRBD1 is a possible D gene (5 bases). Germline V gene lookup returns CDR1 MNHEY and CDR2 SVGEGT. The ends were cut back, 0 bases at V and 4 bases at J, with 7 bases in the middle. This CDR3 comprises 13 residues. CDR3 DNA sequence: TGTGCCAGCAGTTACTCCCACAGGTACGAGCAGTACGTC. Translated, it gives CASSYSHRYEQYV.

V is TRBV6-5 and J is TRBJ1-1; maybe TRBD1 (6 bases). Trimming cost V 6 bases and J 1 base, with 9 bases left between them. CDR1 and CDR2 (germline): MNHEY, SVGAGI. The length of the CDR3 is 13 residues. CDR3 in amino acids: CASRKGENTEAFF. For the CDR3, the DNA is TGTGCCAGCAGAAAGGGGGAGAACACTGAAGCTTTCTTT.

The V call is TRBV30, the J call TRBJ2-7, with 11 bases fitting TRBD2. The germline V gene has CDR1 GTSNPN and CDR2 SVGIG (reference sequence). The CDR3 covers 14 residues. Trimming removed 5 bases from V and 4 bases from J; junction bases left unmatched: 7. The CDR3 bases are TGTGCCTGGGATCTAGCGGGAGGCCGTTACGAGCAGTACTTC. Translating it yields CAWDLAGGRYEQYF.

This chain uses TRBV21-1 with TRBJ2-4; no DNA check was done on the table's D call, TRBD2. TRBV21-1 is listed as a pseudogene. CDR3 length equals 17 residues. The CDR3 reads CASSKGEEEIAKNIQYF. The CDR3 DNA follows: TGTGCCAGCAGCAAAGGTGAAGAAGAGATAGCCAAAAACATTCAGTACTTC.

This chain links TRBV7-9 with TRBJ2-7; no clear D. V was shortened by 2 bases and J by 5 bases, with 10 bases between the two germline ends. CDR1 is SEHNR and CDR2 is FQNEAQ in the germline V gene (reference sequence). The CDR3 spans 13 residues. CDR3 sequence reads: CASSLSTEDEQYF. The CDR3 region has the DNA TGTGCCAGCAGCTTAAGCACCGAGGACGAGCAGTACTTC.

This chain links TRBV4-1 with TRBJ2-1; 9 bases are shared with TRBD2. The ends lost 1 base at V and 5 bases at J; junction bases unmatched: 12. Germline V gene sequence: CDR1 MGHRA, CDR2 YSYEKL. The CDR3 is 18 residues long. The CDR3 spells CASSQGLAGQLPNNEQFF. DNA for the CDR3: TGCGCCAGCAGCCAAGGCCTAGCGGGGCAACTACCTAACAATGAGCAGTTCTTC.